A selection of T cell receptor beta chains follows, all from one sample in a study of blood T cell repertoires in COVID-19. Profiling relied on immunoSEQ multiplex PCR, and the TCRdb table lists in-frame clones only, not all of them. Of about 51,000 clones in the sample, approximately 89% were seen once. The sample taken for sequencing was peripheral blood. The origin of the receptors is a man in his fifties or sixties with acute or convalescent COVID-19. CDR3s include the opening cysteine and the closing phenylalanine or tryptophan. Each record gives: clone size, V gene, D gene, CDR3 protein. A D gene is named only where the DNA matches it firmly. Where a row states a size, it is once, few, many or the class of an expanded clone; other rows omit it.

. TRBV5-5 . CASSREGKDQPQHF
. TRBV14 . CASSHLSPRAANGYNEQFF
. TRBV6-4 TRBD1 CASSPGQGRNNEQFF
once TRBV20-1 . CSASPRVGNTIYF
. TRBV7-2 . CASSPSETRGNIQYF
once TRBV10-2 . CASSERVGATNEKLFF
. TRBV23-1 . CATLKGQGRATNEKLFF
. TRBV19 TRBD1 CASSKGQDYEQYF
once TRBV2 . CASSDEQRIRNNEQFF
. TRBV7-9 . CASSLSQALNEKLFF
. TRBV30 TRBD1 CAWSVILQGGSPLHF
. TRBV7-3 . CASSLRGDTEAFF
. TRBV18 TRBD1 CASRKGQQNTGELFF
. TRBV3-1/TRBV3-2 . CASSQSPLAREQYF
. TRBV3-1/TRBV3-2 TRBD1 CASSHRGNDGGELFF
. TRBV30 . CAWSLGEATNEKLFF
. TRBV30 TRBD1 CASRDRAGTEAFF
. TRBV14 . CASSPTGPAETQYF
. TRBV19 . CASQRAWTVRNQPQHF
. TRBV2 . CASSELGGGGYEQYF
. TRBV29-1 TRBD1 CSVGPIPGQGGTDTQYF
. TRBV5-4 . CASSLGGGLETQYF
. TRBV5-6 TRBD1 CASSFWTGIEKLFF
. TRBV3-1/TRBV3-2 TRBD1 CASSKGQGNNEQFF
once TRBV3-1/TRBV3-2 TRBD2 CASSLTSGANTGELFF
. TRBV19 TRBD2 CASSIYGLAGGRNEQFF
once TRBV10-2 . CASSESPGDLAYSNQPQHF
. TRBV7-9 TRBD1 CASAWTGSGTEAFF
. TRBV7-3 . CASSLGLAPYNEQFF
. TRBV11-2 . CASTRGGGLPSYNEQFF
. TRBV19 TRBD1 CASSMAGTDPAAFF
. TRBV19 . CASSIGRGSSYNEQFF
. TRBV19 TRBD1 CASSPGQGITNYGYTF
. TRBV5-1 . CASSLDREGTEAFF
. TRBV5-1 . CASSLEGVGYTF
. TRBV6-5 TRBD1 CASRSGTGAYGYTF
. TRBV5-1 TRBD1 CASSGGTGGSSGNTIYF
. TRBV27 TRBD1 CASGRPGDRGDSPLHF
. TRBV19 . CASSKGDADTQYF
. TRBV5-5 . CASSFSGLHQPQHF